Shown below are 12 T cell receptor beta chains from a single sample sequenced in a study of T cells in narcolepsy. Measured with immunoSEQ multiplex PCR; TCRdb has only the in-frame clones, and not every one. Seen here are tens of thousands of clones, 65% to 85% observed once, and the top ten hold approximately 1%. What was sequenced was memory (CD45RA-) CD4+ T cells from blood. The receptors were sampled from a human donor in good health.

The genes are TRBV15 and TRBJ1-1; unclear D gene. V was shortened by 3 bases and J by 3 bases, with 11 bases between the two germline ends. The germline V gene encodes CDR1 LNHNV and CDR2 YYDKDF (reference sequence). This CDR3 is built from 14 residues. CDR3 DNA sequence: TGTGCCACCAGCAGGGCTGGTCGGGACACTGAAGCTTTCTTT. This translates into CATSRAGRDTEAFF.

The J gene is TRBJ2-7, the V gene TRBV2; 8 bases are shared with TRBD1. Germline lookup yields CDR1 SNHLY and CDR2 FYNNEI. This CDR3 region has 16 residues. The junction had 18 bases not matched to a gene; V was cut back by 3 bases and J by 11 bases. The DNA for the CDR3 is TGTGCCAGCAGTGAGGACAGGGCAAGGATTTTTTTCGTCGAGTACTTC. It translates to CASSEDRARIFFVEYF. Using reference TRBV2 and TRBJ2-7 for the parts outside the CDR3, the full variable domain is EPEVTQTPSHQVTQMGQEVILRCVPISNHLYFYWYRQILGQKVEFLVSFYNNEISEKSEIFDDQFSVERPDGSNFTLKIRSTKLEDSAMYFCASSEDRARIFFVEYFGPGTRLTVT.

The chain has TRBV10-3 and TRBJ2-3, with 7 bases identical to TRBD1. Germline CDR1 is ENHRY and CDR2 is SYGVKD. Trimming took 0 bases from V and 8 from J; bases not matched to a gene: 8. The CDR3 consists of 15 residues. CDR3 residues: CAISESTGSRATQYF. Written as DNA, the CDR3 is TGTGCCATCAGTGAGTCGACAGGGTCAAGGGCTACGCAGTATTTT.

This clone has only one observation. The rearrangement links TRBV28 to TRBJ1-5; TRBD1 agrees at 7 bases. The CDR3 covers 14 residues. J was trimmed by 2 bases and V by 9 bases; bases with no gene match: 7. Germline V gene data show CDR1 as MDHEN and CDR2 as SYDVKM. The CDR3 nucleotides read TGTGCCAGTAAGGACAGGCCACGCAATCAGCCCCAGCATTTT. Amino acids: CASKDRPRNQPQHF.

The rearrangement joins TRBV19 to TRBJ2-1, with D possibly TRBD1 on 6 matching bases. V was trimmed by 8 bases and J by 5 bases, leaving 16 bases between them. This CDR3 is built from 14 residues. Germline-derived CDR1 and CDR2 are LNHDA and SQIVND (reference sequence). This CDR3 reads CASGPGQPHNEQFF. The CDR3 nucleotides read TGTGCCAGTGGACCCGGACAGCCCCACAATGAGCAGTTCTTC. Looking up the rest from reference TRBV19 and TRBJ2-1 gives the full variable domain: DGGITQSPKYLFRKEGQNVTLSCEQNLNHDAMYWYRQDPGQGLRLIYYSQIVNDFQKGDIAEGYSVSREKKESFPLTVTSAQKNPTAFYLCASGPGQPHNEQFFGPGTRLTVL.

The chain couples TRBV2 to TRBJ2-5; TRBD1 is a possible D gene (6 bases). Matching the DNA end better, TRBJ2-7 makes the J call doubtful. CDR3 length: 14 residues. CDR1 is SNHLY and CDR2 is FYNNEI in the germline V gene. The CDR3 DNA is TGTGCCAGCAGTGAAGACAGGGACTCCTACGAGCAGTACTTC. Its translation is CASSEDRDSYEQYF.

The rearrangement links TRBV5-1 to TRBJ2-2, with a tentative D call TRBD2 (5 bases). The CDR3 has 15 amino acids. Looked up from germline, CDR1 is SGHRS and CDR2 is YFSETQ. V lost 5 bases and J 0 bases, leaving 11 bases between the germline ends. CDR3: CASRLTLANTGELFF. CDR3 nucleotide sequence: TGCGCCAGCAGACTGACACTAGCGAACACCGGGGAGCTGTTTTTT.

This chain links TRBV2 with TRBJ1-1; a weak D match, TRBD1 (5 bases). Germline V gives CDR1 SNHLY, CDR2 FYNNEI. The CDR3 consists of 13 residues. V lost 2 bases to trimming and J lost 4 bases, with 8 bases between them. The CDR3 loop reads CASSEYGGTEAFF. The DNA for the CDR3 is TGTGCCAGCAGTGAATATGGGGGCACTGAAGCTTTCTTT.

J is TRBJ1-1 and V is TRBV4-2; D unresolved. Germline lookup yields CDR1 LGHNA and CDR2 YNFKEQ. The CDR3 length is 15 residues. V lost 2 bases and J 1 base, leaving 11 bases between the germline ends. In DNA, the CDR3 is TGTGCCAGCAGCCAACCTTCTTTAGGGAACACTGAAGCTTTCTTT. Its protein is CASSQPSLGNTEAFF.

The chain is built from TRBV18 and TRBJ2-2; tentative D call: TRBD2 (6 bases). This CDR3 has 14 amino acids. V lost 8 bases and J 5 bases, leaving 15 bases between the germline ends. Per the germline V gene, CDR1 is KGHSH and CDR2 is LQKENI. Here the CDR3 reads CASPVEGRTGELFF. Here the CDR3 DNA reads TGTGCCAGCCCTGTGGAGGGTCGGACCGGGGAGCTGTTTTTT.

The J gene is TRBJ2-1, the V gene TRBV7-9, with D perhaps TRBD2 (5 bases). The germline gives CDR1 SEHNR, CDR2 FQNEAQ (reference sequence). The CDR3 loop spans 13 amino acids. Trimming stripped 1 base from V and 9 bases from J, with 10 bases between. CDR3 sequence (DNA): TGTGCCAGCAGCTTAGTTCCGGGAAGTGAGCAGTTCTTC. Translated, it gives CASSLVPGSEQFF.

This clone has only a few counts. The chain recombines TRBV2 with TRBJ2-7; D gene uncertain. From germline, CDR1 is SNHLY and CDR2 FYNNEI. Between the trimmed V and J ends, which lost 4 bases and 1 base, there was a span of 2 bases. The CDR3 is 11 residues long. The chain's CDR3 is CASSGSYEQYF. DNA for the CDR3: TGTGCCAGCAGTGGGTCCTACGAGCAGTACTTC.